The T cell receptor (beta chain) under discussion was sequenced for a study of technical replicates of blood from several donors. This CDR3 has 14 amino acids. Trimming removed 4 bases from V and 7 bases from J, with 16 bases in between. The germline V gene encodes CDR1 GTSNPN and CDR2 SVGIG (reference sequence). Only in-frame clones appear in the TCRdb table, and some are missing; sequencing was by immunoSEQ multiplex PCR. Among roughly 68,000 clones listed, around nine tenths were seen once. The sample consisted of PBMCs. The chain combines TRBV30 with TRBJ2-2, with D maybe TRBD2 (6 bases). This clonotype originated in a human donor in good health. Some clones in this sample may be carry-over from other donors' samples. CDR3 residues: CAWKWLPRGGELFF. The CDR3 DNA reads TGTGCCTGGAAGTGGCTACCGCGGGGCGGGGAGCTGTTTTTT.